The 18 T cell receptor beta chains below come from one sample, sequenced in a study of immune cell composition in non-small cell lung cancer. Normal lung sampling was at least 3 cm from the tumour, as distant as possible. Some clones are missing from TCRdb's copy, which holds only in-frame ones; the method was immunoSEQ multiplex PCR. The sample yields roughly 15,000 clones, 75% to 85% seen once. The sample was also reused in another study, on CD4 T cells in lung cancer.

What was sequenced was non-adjacent lung tissue. These receptor sequences come from a human donor with non-small cell lung cancer.

The chain links TRBV28 to TRBJ2-2; either TRBD1 or TRBD2 may fit D (6 bases each). The CDR3 has 16 residues. Germline V gene data show CDR1 as MDHEN and CDR2 as SYDVKM. Deletions cut 5 bases from V and 4 bases from J, with 17 bases between. CDR3 sequence: CASSPRTGAGTGELFF. In DNA, the CDR3 is TGTGCCAGCAGTCCCCGGACGGGGGCGGGCACCGGGGAGCTGTTTTTT.

This clone was counted between two and nine times. V gene TRBV4-1 combines with J gene TRBJ2-7; TRBD2 matches 13 bases. With 4 bases clipped from V and 2 bases from J, the junction kept 2 bases outside the gene matches. The length of the CDR3 is 15 residues. The germline V gene encodes CDR1 MGHRA and CDR2 YSYEKL. CDR3 nucleotide sequence: TGCGCCAGCAGCCGGGGGACTAGCGGGACCTACGAGCAGTACTTC. It yields the protein CASSRGTSGTYEQYF.

This clone was recorded a few times. The chain uses TRBV7-2 and TRBJ2-2; 10 nucleotides align to TRBD2. Germline CDR1 is SGHTA and CDR2 is FQGNSA. The CDR3 is 16 residues long. V gave up 3 bases and J gave up 5 bases; unmatched junction bases: 6. In DNA, the CDR3 is TGTGCCAGCAGCTTTAGCGGGGGGCCGGGGACCGGGGAGCTGTTTTTT. This sequence encodes CASSFSGGPGTGELFF.

V is TRBV18 and J is TRBJ1-6; D is undetermined. The CDR3 has 13 residues. V gave up 5 bases and J gave up 8 bases, with 10 bases separating them. Germline V gene lookup returns CDR1 KGHSH and CDR2 LQKENI. The CDR3 protein is CASSEQVYSPLHF. CDR3 DNA: TGTGCCAGCTCAGAGCAGGTTTATTCACCCCTCCACTTT.

The V and J genes are TRBV6-5 and TRBJ2-5; 9 positions agree with TRBD2. Germline lookup yields CDR1 MNHEY and CDR2 SVGAGI. The CDR3 runs to 13 residues. V shed 11 bases and J 4 bases; nucleotides not matched to a gene: 8. CDR3 region: CAAGGAAGETQYF. CDR3 coding DNA: TGTGCCGCGGGGGGGGCGGCGGGAGAGACCCAGTACTTC.

CDR3 protein: CASSSDRREKLFF. In DNA form, the CDR3 reads TGTGCCAGCAGCTCGGACAGGAGGGAAAAACTGTTTTTT. The J gene is TRBJ1-4, the V gene TRBV7-2; 7 nucleotides agree with TRBD1. CDR3 size: 13 residues. The V gene's germline CDR1 is SGHTA and CDR2 FQGNSA. After removal of 4 bases from V and 8 bases from J, the junction contained 4 bases not matched to a gene.

V usage is TRBV6-1 and J usage is TRBJ2-2; D remains unclear. Trimming pared 7 bases from V and 2 bases from J, leaving 11 bases between. Germline-derived CDR1 and CDR2 are MNHNS and SASEGT. This CDR3 is 14 amino acids long. CDR3: CASIPVRNTGELFF. CDR3 DNA sequence: TGTGCCAGCATTCCAGTTCGAAACACCGGGGAGCTGTTTTTT.

The chain couples TRBV5-1 to TRBJ2-7; D ambiguous. Between the trimmed V and J ends, which lost 2 bases and 2 bases, there was a span of 11 bases. The germline CDR1 and CDR2 sequences are SGHRS and YFSETQ. The CDR3 has 14 residues. As DNA, the CDR3 is TGCGCCAGCAGCTTCGCGGATCGAACCTACGAGCAGTACTTC. It specifies CASSFADRTYEQYF.

The count of this clone is one. The rearrangement joins TRBV30 to TRBJ1-3; D not certain. The CDR3 consists of 16 residues. V was cut by 0 bases and J by 0 bases, with 12 bases left in between. Per germline, CDR1 GTSNPN and CDR2 SVGIG (reference sequence). In DNA form, the CDR3 reads TGTGCCTGGAGTGTACGCGGTGTATTCTCTGGAAACACCATATATTTT. Amino acids: CAWSVRGVFSGNTIYF.

The DNA of the CDR3 is TGTGCCAGCAGCATGACTAGCGGGCCCTACAATGAGCAGTTCTTC. The encoded protein is CASSMTSGPYNEQFF. This chain uses TRBV7-2 with TRBJ2-1; 10 positions agree with TRBD2. The V gene end was trimmed by 5 bases and the J gene end by 2 bases; junction bases not matched to a gene: 3. Per germline, CDR1 SGHTA and CDR2 FQGNSA. The CDR3 is 15 amino acids.

CDR3 nucleotides: TGTGCCAGCAGCCGGACCGAGACCGGGACGGCGAGTTACGAGCAGTACTTC. It is translated as CASSRTETGTASYEQYF. V is TRBV7-2 and J is TRBJ2-7; tentatively, D is TRBD1 or TRBD2 (5 bases each). Germline V lookup: CDR1 SGHTA, CDR2 FQGNSA. Trimming stripped 5 bases from V and 4 bases from J, with 24 bases between. The CDR3 runs to 17 residues.

The J gene is TRBJ1-2, the V gene TRBV5-5; 10 positions match TRBD1. Per germline, CDR1 SGHKS and CDR2 YYEKEE (reference sequence). The CDR3 spans 12 residues. Germline trimming cut 2 bases from V and 13 bases from J; bases unmatched to any gene: 5. CDR3 residues: CASSFDRGPSTF. CDR3 sequence (DNA): TGTGCCAGCAGCTTTGACAGGGGGCCCAGCACCTTC.

The gene calls are TRBV27 and TRBJ2-1; D not resolved. The CDR3 contains 11 residues. CDR1 is MNHEY, CDR2 SMNVEV, per germline (reference sequence). With 6 bases removed from V and 4 bases from J, the gap between germline ends came to 4 bases. This chain's CDR3 is CASRSYNEQFF. The CDR3 region has the DNA TGTGCCAGCAGGTCTTACAATGAGCAGTTCTTC.

The V call is TRBV5-1, the J call TRBJ2-5, with 9 bases matching TRBD1. Unmatched junction bases numbered 3, after V lost 4 bases and J lost 5 bases. Germline lookup yields CDR1 SGHRS and CDR2 YFSETQ. This CDR3 contains 13 residues. The CDR3 region is CASSMTGGETQYF. Here the CDR3 DNA reads TGCGCCAGCAGCATGACAGGGGGGGAGACCCAGTACTTC.

This clone was counted between two and nine times. The CDR3 protein is CASRRGSGVEEKLFF. The CDR3 DNA sequence: TGTGCCAGCAGGAGAGGGTCAGGGGTTGAGGAAAAACTGTTTTTT. V usage is TRBV9 and J usage is TRBJ1-4, with a weak D call TRBD1 (6 bases). V lost 5 bases and J lost 8, with 19 bases in between. The CDR3 runs 15 residues. Germline CDR1 is SGDLS and CDR2 is YYNGEE.

The V gene is TRBV6-5, the J gene TRBJ1-6; TRBD1 might be the D (6 bases). The CDR3 runs to 14 residues. Looked up from germline, CDR1 is MNHEY and CDR2 is SVGAGI. V shed 5 bases and J shed 8 bases, with 13 bases lying between them. The CDR3 loop is CASSLTGFDSPLHF. The CDR3 DNA sequence: TGTGCCAGCAGTCTTACAGGGTTTGATTCACCCCTCCACTTT.

V and J are TRBV11-2 and TRBJ2-5, with D unclear. V lost 5 bases and J lost 2, with 24 bases in between. CDR1 and CDR2 from the germline V gene are SGHAT and FQNNGV. This CDR3 has 18 residues. DNA for the CDR3: TGTGCCAGCAGCCGCGATTTCGGGCTTGAAACCCCACAAGAGACCCAGTACTTC. Its protein product is CASSRDFGLETPQETQYF.

This clone came up once. This CDR3 reads CASSYNPGQFYGYTF. In nucleotides, the CDR3 is TGTGCCAGCAGCTACAACCCGGGACAGTTCTATGGCTACACCTTC. The genes are TRBV7-2 and TRBJ1-2; 7 bases align to TRBD1. Germline CDR1 SGHTA, CDR2 FQGNSA. CDR3 length: 15 amino acids. Trimming cost V 4 bases and J 4 bases; bases outside gene matches: 9.